This entry describes one T cell receptor (beta chain). This entry comes from a study of Ad26.COV2.S vaccination and SARS-CoV-2 variants. The treatment was: 15 to 20 received Ad26.COV2.S at low or high dose, single or two shots; 5 received placebo; per-sample allocation not given. The investigators took samples on day 63 after the first vaccine or placebo injection. Clones were read by immunoSEQ multiplex PCR, and TCRdb kept only the in-frame ones, dropping some. Among 400,000 to 500,000 clones listed, around 87% were seen once. CDR1 is MDHEN and CDR2 is SYDVKM in the germline V gene. The CDR3 length is 14 residues. The junction had 11 bases not matched to a gene; V was cut back by 8 bases and J by 6 bases.

The material sequenced was peripheral blood, taken in a trial of Ad26.COV2.S vaccine versus placebo. V is TRBV28 and J is TRBJ2-7; 9 bases match TRBD1. The sequence was collected from a person between 18 and 60 years old who received the Ad26.COV2.S COVID-19 vaccine or a placebo. The CDR3 DNA reads as TGTGCCAGCGGGGCCCTGGGACAGGGAGGCGAGCAGTACTTC. It encodes CASGALGQGGEQYF.